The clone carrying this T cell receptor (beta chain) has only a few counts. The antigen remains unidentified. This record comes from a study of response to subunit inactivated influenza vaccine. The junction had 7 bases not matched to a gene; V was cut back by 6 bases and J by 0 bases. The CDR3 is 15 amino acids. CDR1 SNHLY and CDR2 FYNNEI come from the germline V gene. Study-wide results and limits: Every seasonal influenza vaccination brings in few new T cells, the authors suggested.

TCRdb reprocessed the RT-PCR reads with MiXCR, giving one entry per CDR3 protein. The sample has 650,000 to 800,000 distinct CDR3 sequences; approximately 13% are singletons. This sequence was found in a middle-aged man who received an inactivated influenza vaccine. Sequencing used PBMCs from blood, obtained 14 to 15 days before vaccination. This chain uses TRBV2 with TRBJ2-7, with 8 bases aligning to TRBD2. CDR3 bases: TGTGCCAGCAGACTAGCGGAGATGAGCTCCTACGAGCAGTACTTC. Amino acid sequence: CASRLAEMSSYEQYF.